The 25 T cell receptor beta chains below all came from one sample that was sequenced in a study of blood T cell repertoires in COVID-19. Here immunoSEQ multiplex PCR was the method, and the copy in TCRdb shows in-frame clones only, minus some. The table shows fewer than 300,000 clones, with 82% occurring only once. The sequencing input was peripheral blood. The receptors here all came from a woman younger than 35 with acute or convalescent COVID-19.

The chain recombines TRBV27 with TRBJ2-3, with 7 bases matching TRBD2. Per germline, CDR1 MNHEY and CDR2 SMNVEV (reference sequence). V lost 6 bases and J lost 3; bases outside the gene matches: 3. The CDR3 is 13 residues long. The CDR3 here is CASSPGGTDTQYF. For the CDR3, the DNA is TGTGCCAGCAGCCCCGGGGGGACAGATACGCAGTATTTT.

The chain links TRBV7-3 to TRBJ2-1; 7 nucleotides agree with TRBD2. V lost 3 bases to trimming and J lost 0 bases; unmatched junction nucleotides: 5. Per germline, CDR1 SGHTA and CDR2 FQGTGA. CDR3 size: 16 residues. CDR3 bases: TGTGCCAGCAGCTTTGGCGGGAGAGTCTCCTACAATGAGCAGTTCTTC. Its translation is CASSFGGRVSYNEQFF.

The genes are TRBV30 and TRBJ2-1, with 10 bases lining up with TRBD1. Germline V gene sequence: CDR1 GTSNPN, CDR2 SVGIG (reference sequence). This CDR3 is 15 amino acids long. J was trimmed by 9 bases and V by 5 bases; bases with no gene match: 13. The CDR3 protein is CAWSKTGGRFGEQFF. CDR3 coding DNA: TGTGCCTGGTCCAAGACAGGGGGCAGGTTCGGTGAGCAGTTCTTC.

This clone was seen more than once but under ten times. The DNA for the CDR3 is TGTGCCAGCAACCCGTGGGGGACTGCAACTAATGAAAAACTGTTTTTT. It yields the protein CASNPWGTATNEKLFF. J is TRBJ1-4 and V is TRBV5-5; TRBD1 might be the D (5 bases). The ends were cut back, 6 bases at V and 0 bases at J, with 15 bases in the middle. The CDR3 spans 16 residues. Germline CDR1 and CDR2: SGHKS and YYEKEE (reference sequence).

The genes are TRBV5-5 and TRBJ1-6; D call uncertain. The V end lost 0 bases, the J end lost 10 bases, and 14 bases lay between the germline ends. The CDR3 is 15 amino acids. In germline, CDR1 is SGHKS, CDR2 YYEKEE (reference sequence). The CDR3 DNA reads TGTGCCAGCAGCTTGGTCTCACCTCCGGGATCACCCCTCCACTTT. Translation: CASSLVSPPGSPLHF.

This chain links TRBV3-1 (or the pseudogene TRBV3-2) with TRBJ2-5, with D maybe TRBD2 (6 bases). The length of the CDR3 is 14 residues. V was pared by 3 bases and J by 1 base, with 9 bases between. Per the germline V gene, CDR1 is LGHDT and CDR2 is YNNKEL (reference sequence). The CDR3 is CASSHPGLQETQYF. The CDR3 DNA reads TGTGCCAGCAGCCATCCGGGACTCCAAGAGACCCAGTACTTC.

The gene calls are TRBV2 and TRBJ2-5; tentative D call: TRBD2 (5 bases). The ends were cut back, 3 bases at V and 4 bases at J, with 15 bases in the middle. Looked up from germline, CDR1 is SNHLY and CDR2 is FYNNEI. The CDR3 is 15 residues long. CDR3 coding DNA: TGTGCCAGCAGTGAGTGGGCTAGCTTCGGAGAGACCCAGTACTTC. It yields the protein CASSEWASFGETQYF.

This clone was seen more than once but under ten times. The V gene is TRBV5-1, the J gene TRBJ2-3, with 10 bases aligning to TRBD2. Germline V gene sequence: CDR1 SGHRS, CDR2 YFSETQ. V lost 7 bases to trimming and J lost 0 bases; unmatched junction nucleotides: 5. CDR3 length: 15 amino acids. The CDR3 loop is CASQREGHSTDTQYF. CDR3 DNA: TGCGCCAGCCAGCGGGAGGGCCATAGCACAGATACGCAGTATTTT.

The chain is built from TRBV28 and TRBJ1-5, with D possibly TRBD1 on 6 matching bases. Between the trimmed V and J ends, which lost 3 bases and 3 bases, there was a span of 21 bases. The V gene's germline CDR1 is MDHEN and CDR2 SYDVKM. The CDR3 is made up of 18 amino acids. The CDR3 is CASSFMVERGGPNQPQHF. The CDR3 DNA is TGTGCCAGCAGTTTTATGGTGGAGCGAGGGGGACCCAATCAGCCCCAGCATTTT.

The chain uses TRBV11-2 and TRBJ1-6; D gene ambiguous. In germline, CDR1 is SGHAT, CDR2 FQNNGV. The CDR3 contains 15 residues. V lost 5 bases, J lost 10 bases, and 18 bases lay in between. The CDR3 DNA follows: TGTGCCAGCAGCCAAACGAAGAGGGTAGGGTCACCCCTCCACTTT. As protein: CASSQTKRVGSPLHF.

The chain links TRBV9 to TRBJ2-1, with 8 bases lining up with TRBD2. The CDR3 has 15 amino acids. V shed 4 bases, J shed 7 bases, and the junction held 10 bases outside the gene matches. The V gene's germline CDR1 is SGDLS and CDR2 YYNGEE. This chain's CDR3 is CASSHGLTGGNEQFF. For the CDR3, the DNA is TGTGCCAGCAGCCACGGACTCACGGGGGGGAATGAGCAGTTCTTC.

This chain links TRBV28 with TRBJ2-1, with D perhaps matching TRBD2 (7 bases). The V gene's germline CDR1 is MDHEN and CDR2 SYDVKM. The CDR3 consists of 13 residues. V was trimmed by 8 bases and J by 12 bases, leaving 20 bases between them. In nucleotides, the CDR3 is TGTGCCAGCTACGGGGGGCGGTTCAGCGGGCAGTTCTTC. Its translation: CASYGGRFSGQFF.

The CDR3: CASSSPGSSNEKLFF. The CDR3, as DNA: TGTGCCAGCAGCTCGCCAGGAAGTTCAAATGAAAAACTGTTTTTT. The rearrangement joins TRBV7-2 to TRBJ1-4; unclear D gene. Germline V gives CDR1 SGHTA, CDR2 FQGNSA. The CDR3 totals 15 residues. The ends were cut back, 4 bases at V and 5 bases at J, with 14 bases in the middle.

The CDR3 sequence: CASSPRTGGLNEKLFF. In DNA form, the CDR3 reads TGCGCCAGCAGCCCCCGGACAGGGGGTTTAAATGAAAAACTGTTTTTT. The chain employs TRBV4-3 and TRBJ1-4; TRBD1 matches at 10 bases. V gave up 4 bases and J gave up 5 bases; unmatched junction bases: 7. This CDR3 region has 16 residues. From germline, CDR1 is LGHNA and CDR2 YSLEER.

V gene TRBV19 combines with J gene TRBJ1-3, with D possibly being TRBD1 (5 bases). CDR3 size: 16 residues. The germline gives CDR1 LNHDA, CDR2 SQIVND (reference sequence). Trimming took 10 bases from V and 0 from J, leaving 19 bases between them. The CDR3 DNA sequence: TGTGCCACGACCTTGGGACTGCGCCACTCTGGAAACACCATATATTTT. This gives the protein CATTLGLRHSGNTIYF.

In DNA form, the CDR3 reads TGTGCCAGCAGCACGAGGGACTACGAGCAGTACTTC. Translation: CASSTRDYEQYF. The chain is built from TRBV9 and TRBJ2-7; possible D gene TRBD2, 5 bases. The CDR3 totals 12 residues. The germline CDR1 and CDR2 sequences are SGDLS and YYNGEE. Trimming stripped 4 bases from V and 3 bases from J, with 8 bases between.

The J gene is TRBJ1-2, the V gene TRBV21-1. TRBV21-1 is labeled a pseudogene. The CDR3 extends over 16 amino acids. CDR3 sequence reads: CASSPSGRQHIYGYTF. CDR3 sequence (DNA): TGTGCCAGCAGCCCAAGCGGCCGACAACACATCTATGGCTACACCTTC.

In nucleotides, the CDR3 is TGTGCCAGCAGTCGACAGGGTACCCACAATGAGCAGTTCTTC. This gives the protein CASSRQGTHNEQFF. V usage is TRBV6-5 and J usage is TRBJ2-1; 7 bases agree with TRBD1. V shed 5 bases, J shed 5 bases, and the junction held 6 bases outside the gene matches. The CDR3 extends over 14 amino acids. From germline, CDR1 is MNHEY and CDR2 SVGAGI.

The chain's CDR3 is CASSQEGGSYGYTF. Here the CDR3 DNA reads TGTGCCAGCAGCCAAGAAGGGGGCTCCTATGGCTACACCTTC. The genes are TRBV3-1 (or the pseudogene TRBV3-2) and TRBJ1-2, with 7 positions matching TRBD1. Germline CDR1 reads LGHDT; CDR2 reads YNNKEL (reference sequence). V shed 0 bases and J 4 bases; nucleotides not matched to a gene: 2. The CDR3 has 14 residues.

This chain joins TRBV2 and TRBJ1-2; 10 bases fit TRBD1. V dropped 2 bases and J dropped 10; count of bases not matched to a gene: 19. The germline V gene has CDR1 SNHLY and CDR2 FYNNEI. The CDR3 extends over 18 amino acids. The CDR3 DNA is TGTGCCAGCAGTGAAAGGGGACAGGGGTACGACCGGATACGACCCTACACCTTC. It encodes CASSERGQGYDRIRPYTF.

The chain carries TRBV28 and TRBJ2-5, with 12 bases aligning to TRBD2. Germline CDR1 and CDR2: MDHEN and SYDVKM. The CDR3 has 15 amino acids. The J segment lost 5 bases and the V segment lost 3 bases, leaving 4 bases of the junction unmatched. The CDR3 protein is CASSFLAGGLETQYF. In DNA form, the CDR3 reads TGTGCCAGCAGTTTCCTAGCGGGAGGGCTGGAGACCCAGTACTTC. The full variable domain, its missing parts supplied by reference TRBV28 and TRBJ2-5, is DVKVTQSSRYLVKRTGEKVFLECVQDMDHENMFWYRQDPGLGLRLIYFSYDVKMKEKGDIPEGYSVSREKKERFSLILESASTNQTSMYLCASSFLAGGLETQYFGPGTRLLVL.

V is TRBV7-8 and J is TRBJ2-1, with TRBD2 matching 7 bases. After removal of 1 base from V and 5 bases from J, the junction contained 8 bases not matched to a gene. Germline assignment: CDR1 SGHVS and CDR2 FQNEAQ. The CDR3 has 16 residues. The CDR3 protein is CASSLGQAGRNNEQFF. CDR3 nucleotides: TGTGCCAGCAGCTTAGGGCAAGCGGGAAGGAACAATGAGCAGTTCTTC.

This chain joins TRBV3-1 (or the pseudogene TRBV3-2) and TRBJ2-5, with TRBD2 identical over 10 bases. Unmatched junction bases numbered 5, after V lost 3 bases and J lost 1 base. The CDR3 runs to 16 residues. CDR1 and CDR2 from the germline V gene are LGHDT and YNNKEL (reference sequence). In DNA, the CDR3 is TGTGCCAGCAGCCACCTCAGCGGGAGGGGCCAAGAGACCCAGTACTTC. Translation gives CASSHLSGRGQETQYF.

This chain uses TRBV27 with TRBJ1-5; tentative D call: TRBD1 (5 bases). This CDR3 is built from 14 residues. CDR1 is MNHEY, CDR2 SMNVEV, per germline (reference sequence). V lost 6 bases, J lost 3 bases, and 12 bases lay in between. CDR3 bases: TGTGCCAGCAGCTCCGGGACTCCCAATCAGCCCCAGCATTTT. This codes for CASSSGTPNQPQHF.

The CDR3 DNA is TGTGCCACCAGTGAGTACCGGGACAGGGACAATCAGCCCCAGCATTTT. It encodes CATSEYRDRDNQPQHF. The chain has TRBV24-1 and TRBJ1-5; 9 bases align to TRBD1. CDR1 KGHDR and CDR2 SFDVKD come from the germline V gene. The CDR3 has 16 residues. V shed 4 bases, J shed 3 bases, and the junction held 6 bases outside the gene matches.